Listed below are T cell receptor beta chains from one sample, sequenced in a study of blood T cell repertoires in COVID-19. The repertoire was sequenced with immunoSEQ multiplex PCR; TCRdb's copy has only in-frame clones and lacks some. Of about 100,000 clones in the sample, about 90% were seen once. The sequenced sample was peripheral blood. Every receptor here comes from a human donor in a cohort sampled during active COVID-19. Each CDR3 is given with its conserved first and last residue. A D gene is named only where the DNA matches it firmly. Clone size is given for some rows only: seen once, a few or many times, or a class if the clone is expanded.

V gene	J gene	D gene	clone size	CDR3 protein	CDR3 DNA
TRBV10-3	TRBJ2-1	TRBD1	-	CAISGDRDNEQFF	TGTGCCATCAGTGGGGACAGGGATAATGAGCAGTTCTTC
TRBV11-1	TRBJ1-1	TRBD1	once	CASSSGQGGGEAFF	TGTGCCAGCAGCTCCGGACAGGGGGGAGGTGAAGCTTTCTTT
TRBV7-8	TRBJ2-4	-	-	CASSLAPTPKYF	TGTGCCAGCAGCTTAGCCCCCACCCCTAAGTACTTC
TRBV5-6	TRBJ2-5	-	-	CASSPLRDLKETQYF	TGTGCCAGCAGCCCCCTGAGGGACTTGAAAGAGACCCAGTACTTC
TRBV19	TRBJ2-1	TRBD2	-	CASSIGTSGRAGSYNEQFF	TGTGCCAGTAGTATAGGGACTAGCGGGAGGGCCGGCTCCTACAATGAGCAGTTCTTC
TRBV7-9	TRBJ1-3	-	-	CASNGKSSGNTIYF	TGTGCCAGCAATGGTAAATCCAGTGGAAACACCATATATTTT
TRBV7-9	TRBJ2-7	TRBD1	-	CASSSLDRGPYEQYF	TGTGCCAGCAGCTCGCTAGACAGGGGGCCCTACGAGCAGTACTTC
TRBV21-1	TRBJ2-7	-	-	CASSETSGRTEYEQYF	TGTGCCAGCAGCGAGACTAGCGGGAGAACTGAATACGAGCAGTACTTC
TRBV19	TRBJ2-3	TRBD1	-	CASSSRQGSTDTQYF	TGTGCCAGTAGCTCGAGACAGGGGTCCACAGATACGCAGTATTTT
TRBV28	TRBJ2-7	TRBD1	-	CASSWTRTGGRYEQYF	TGTGCCAGCAGTTGGACACGAACAGGGGGTCGGTACGAGCAGTACTTC
TRBV6-2/TRBV6-3	TRBJ2-1	TRBD2	-	CASSALAGSLNNEQFF	TGTGCCAGCAGTGCTCTAGCGGGATCCCTTAACAATGAGCAGTTCTTC
TRBV3-1/TRBV3-2	TRBJ1-6	-	-	CASSQAGISPLHF	TGTGCCAGCAGCCAAGCGGGGATTTCACCCCTCCACTTT
TRBV6-4	TRBJ2-1	-	few	CASSDSAGQGNNEQFF	TGTGCCAGCAGTGACTCTGCGGGGCAAGGGAACAATGAGCAGTTCTTC
TRBV25-1	TRBJ2-1	TRBD2	-	CASSDLGTPGRAEQFF	TGTGCCAGCAGTGACTTAGGGACACCCGGGAGGGCTGAGCAGTTCTTC
TRBV30	TRBJ2-6	-	once	CAWSVGGAGANVLTF	TGTGCCTGGAGTGTCGGTGGGGCCGGGGCCAACGTCCTGACTTTC